These 9 T cell receptor beta chains were all obtained from the same sample, sequenced in a study of CD8 T cells in Susac syndrome. Random-hexamer reverse transcription was applied to roughly 0.5 to 1 ug RNA. MiXCR was run by TCRdb on the immunoSEQ multiplex PCR reads, yielding one entry per CDR3 protein. The sample records around 130,000 distinct CDR3 sequences, roughly 95% being singletons. Source material: CD4+ T cells from PBMCs. The receptors derive from a human donor with multiple sclerosis.

This rearrangement joins TRBV27 to TRBJ2-1; 14 bases fit TRBD2. CDR3 length equals 17 residues. Germline lookup yields CDR1 MNHEY and CDR2 SMNVEV (reference sequence). The trim removed 6 bases at V and 12 bases at J, leaving 16 bases unmatched. The CDR3 loop is CASSSRPSGLAGGVQFF. In nucleotides, the CDR3 is TGTGCCAGCAGCTCACGACCCTCAGGACTAGCGGGAGGTGTGCAGTTCTTC.

The chain joins TRBV29-1 to TRBJ2-7; possibly TRBD2 for D (6 bases). The CDR3 extends over 14 amino acids. V gave up 4 bases and J gave up 0 bases, with 13 bases separating them. Germline CDR1 is SQVTM and CDR2 is ANQGSEA. The CDR3 protein is CSVAGTGSSYEQYF. The CDR3 nucleotides read TGCAGCGTTGCCGGGACTGGGTCCTCCTACGAGCAGTACTTC.

The CDR3 nucleotides read TGTGCCAGCAGTTACTCGCAATCAAGAGATATTGTATTGTACTTC. Translating it yields CASSYSQSRDIVLYF. The rearrangement joins TRBV28 to TRBJ2-5; D gene ambiguous. Germline CDR1 reads MDHEN; CDR2 reads SYDVKM. The CDR3 covers 15 residues. V was cut by 4 bases and J by 13 bases, with 25 bases left in between.

The chain carries TRBV3-1 and TRBJ2-7; unclear D gene. Trimming shortened V by 1 base and J by 5 bases, and 9 bases separated the two germline ends. The CDR3 runs to 13 residues. Germline V lookup: CDR1 LGHDT, CDR2 YNNKEL (reference sequence). CDR3 DNA sequence: TGTGCCAGCAGCCAAGCTAGTCCCCACGAGCAGTACTTC. Translation gives CASSQASPHEQYF.

The V gene is TRBV30, the J gene TRBJ1-2; D unclear. The germline CDR1 and CDR2 sequences are GTSNPN and SVGIG (reference sequence). Between the trimmed V and J ends, which lost 3 bases and 3 bases, there was a span of 17 bases. The CDR3 runs to 15 residues. CDR3: CAWRPIGFIDYGYTF. The CDR3 DNA sequence: TGTGCCTGGAGACCGATCGGCTTTATTGACTATGGCTACACCTTC. Filled out from reference TRBV30 and TRBJ1-2, the complete variable domain reads SQTIHQWPATLVQPVGSPLSLECTVEGTSNPNLYWYRQAAGRGLQLLFYSVGIGQISSEVPQNLSASRPQDRQFILSSKKLLLSDSGFYLCAWRPIGFIDYGYTFGSGTRLTVV.

The genes are TRBV12-3 or TRBV12-4 and TRBJ2-2, with TRBD1 matching over 7 bases. CDR3 length equals 15 residues. J lost 3 bases, V lost 6 bases, and 7 bases had no gene match. CDR3 DNA: TGTGCCAGCAGGACCGGGACAGTTCACACCGGGGAGCTGTTTTTT. This codes for CASRTGTVHTGELFF.

The chain combines TRBV30 with TRBJ1-4; the D gene is possibly TRBD1 (6 bases). The germline V and J ends were trimmed by 1 base and 5 bases, with 14 bases remaining between them. The CDR3 is 15 residues long. Looked up from germline, CDR1 is GTSNPN and CDR2 is SVGIG (reference sequence). CDR3 in amino acids: CAWSGTQGRNEKLFF. The CDR3 bases are TGTGCCTGGAGTGGGACCCAGGGGAGGAATGAAAAACTGTTTTTT.

The chain has TRBV27 and TRBJ2-7, with 7 nucleotides matching TRBD2. Per germline, CDR1 MNHEY and CDR2 SMNVEV (reference sequence). Germline trimming cut 3 bases from V and 0 bases from J; bases unmatched to any gene: 11. This CDR3 is built from 17 residues. The CDR3 loop is CASSFYPPGGGSYEQYF. CDR3 sequence (DNA): TGTGCCAGCAGTTTCTACCCCCCGGGGGGTGGCTCCTACGAGCAGTACTTC.

This chain joins TRBV19 and TRBJ2-3; tentatively, D is TRBD2 (5 bases). The CDR3 has 15 residues. V shed 5 bases and J shed 8 bases, with 20 bases lying between them. Germline V lookup: CDR1 LNHDA, CDR2 SQIVND (reference sequence). The CDR3 sequence is CASSPTDRVGVTQYF. CDR3 nucleotides: TGTGCCAGTAGTCCCACGGACCGGGTCGGGGTTACGCAGTATTTT.